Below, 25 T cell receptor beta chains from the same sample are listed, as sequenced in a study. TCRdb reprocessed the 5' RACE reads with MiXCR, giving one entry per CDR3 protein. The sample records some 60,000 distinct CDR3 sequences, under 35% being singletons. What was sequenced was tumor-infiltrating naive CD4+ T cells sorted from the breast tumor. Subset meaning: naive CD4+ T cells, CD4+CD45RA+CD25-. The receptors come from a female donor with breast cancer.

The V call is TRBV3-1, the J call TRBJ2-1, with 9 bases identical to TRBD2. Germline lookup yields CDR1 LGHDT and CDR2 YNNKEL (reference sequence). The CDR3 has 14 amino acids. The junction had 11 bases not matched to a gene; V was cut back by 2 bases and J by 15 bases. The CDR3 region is CASSQLSSSGTLFF. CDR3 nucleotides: TGTGCCAGCAGCCAACTCTCCTCTAGCGGGACCTTGTTCTTC.

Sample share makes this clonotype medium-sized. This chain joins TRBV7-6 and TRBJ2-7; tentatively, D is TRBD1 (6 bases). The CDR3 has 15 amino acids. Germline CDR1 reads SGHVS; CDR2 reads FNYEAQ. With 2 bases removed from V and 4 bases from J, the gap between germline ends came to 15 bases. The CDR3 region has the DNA TGTGCCAGCAGCTTAACCCCCCTACAGGGATACGAGCAGTACTTC. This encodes CASSLTPLQGYEQYF.

CDR3 bases: TGCGCCAGCCGCTCTAGCGGGAGTAACAATGAGCAGTTCTTC. It codes for CASRSSGSNNEQFF. V and J are TRBV10-2 and TRBJ2-1, with TRBD2 matching over 10 bases. CDR1 is WSHSY and CDR2 is SAAADI in the germline V gene. Trimming took 8 bases from V and 5 from J; bases not matched to a gene: 6. The CDR3 sequence is 14 residues long.

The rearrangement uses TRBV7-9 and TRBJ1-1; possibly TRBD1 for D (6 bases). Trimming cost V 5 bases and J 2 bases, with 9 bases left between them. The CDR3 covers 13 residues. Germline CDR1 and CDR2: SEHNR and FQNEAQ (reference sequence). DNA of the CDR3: TGTGCCAGCAGCGGACAGCTTAACACTGAAGCTTTCTTT. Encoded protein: CASSGQLNTEAFF.

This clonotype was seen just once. The CDR3 region is CASSPARGLVRPQHF. As DNA, the CDR3 is TGTGCCAGTAGTCCGGCCAGGGGGCTGGTAAGGCCCCAGCATTTT. The chain carries TRBV19 and TRBJ1-5, with 8 bases identical to TRBD1. CDR3 length equals 15 residues. With V trimmed by 5 bases and J by 9 bases, 12 bases remained unmatched. The germline CDR1 and CDR2 sequences are LNHDA and SQIVND (reference sequence).

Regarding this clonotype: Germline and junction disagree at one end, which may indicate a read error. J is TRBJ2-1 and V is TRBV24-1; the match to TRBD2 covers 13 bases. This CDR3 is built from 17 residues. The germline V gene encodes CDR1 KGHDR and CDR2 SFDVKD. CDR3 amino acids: CATRKRSGTSGDGEQLF. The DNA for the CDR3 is TGTGCCACCAGGAAACGCTCCGGGACTAGCGGGGATGGTGAGCAGCTCTTC.

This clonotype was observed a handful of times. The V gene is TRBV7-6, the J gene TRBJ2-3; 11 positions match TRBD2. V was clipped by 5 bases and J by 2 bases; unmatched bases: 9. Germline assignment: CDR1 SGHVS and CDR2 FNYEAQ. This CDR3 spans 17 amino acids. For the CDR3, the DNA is TGTGCCAGCAGCCTCTCTAGCGGGGGGCGATACACAGATACGCAGTATTTT. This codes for CASSLSSGGRYTDTQYF. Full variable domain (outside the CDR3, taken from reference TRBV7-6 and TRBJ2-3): GAGVSQSPRYKVTKRGQDVALRCDPISGHVSLYWYRQALGQGPEFLTYFNYEAQQDKSGLPNDRFSAERPEGSISTLTIQRTEQRDSAMYRCASSLSSGGRYTDTQYFGPGTRLTVL.

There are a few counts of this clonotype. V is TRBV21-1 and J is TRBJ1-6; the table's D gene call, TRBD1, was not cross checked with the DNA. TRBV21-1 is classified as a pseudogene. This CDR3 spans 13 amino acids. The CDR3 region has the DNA TGTGCCAGAAAGGGGCAGTTTAATTCACCCCTCCACTTT. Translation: CARKGQFNSPLHF.

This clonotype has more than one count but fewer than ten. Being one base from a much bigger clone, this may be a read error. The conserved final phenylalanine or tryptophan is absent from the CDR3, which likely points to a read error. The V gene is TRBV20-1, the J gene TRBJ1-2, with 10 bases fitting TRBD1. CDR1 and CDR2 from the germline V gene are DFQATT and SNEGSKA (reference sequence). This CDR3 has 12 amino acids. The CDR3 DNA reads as TGCAGGGGGGACAGGGGCCTTGGTGGCTACACCATC. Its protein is CRGDRGLGGYTI.

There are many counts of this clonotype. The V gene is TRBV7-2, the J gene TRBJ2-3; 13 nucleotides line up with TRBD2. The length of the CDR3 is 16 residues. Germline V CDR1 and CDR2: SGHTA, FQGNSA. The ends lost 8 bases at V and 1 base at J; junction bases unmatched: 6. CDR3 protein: CASSRTSGSGTDTQYF. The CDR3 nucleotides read TGTGCCAGCTCCCGGACTAGCGGGAGTGGCACAGATACGCAGTATTTT.

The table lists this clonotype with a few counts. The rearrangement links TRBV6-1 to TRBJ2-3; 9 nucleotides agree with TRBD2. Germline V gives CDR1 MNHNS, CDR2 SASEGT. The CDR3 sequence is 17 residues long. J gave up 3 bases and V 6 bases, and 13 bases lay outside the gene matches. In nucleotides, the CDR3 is TGTGCCAGCAGCCTCCTCCATAGCGGGAGAAGGACAGATACGCAGTATTTT. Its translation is CASSLLHSGRRTDTQYF.

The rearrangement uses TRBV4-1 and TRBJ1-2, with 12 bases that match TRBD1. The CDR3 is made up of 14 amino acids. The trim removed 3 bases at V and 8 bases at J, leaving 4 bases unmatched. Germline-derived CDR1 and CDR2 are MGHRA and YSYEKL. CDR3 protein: CASSHPGTGGGYTF. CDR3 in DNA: TGCGCCAGCAGCCACCCCGGGACAGGGGGCGGCTACACCTTC.

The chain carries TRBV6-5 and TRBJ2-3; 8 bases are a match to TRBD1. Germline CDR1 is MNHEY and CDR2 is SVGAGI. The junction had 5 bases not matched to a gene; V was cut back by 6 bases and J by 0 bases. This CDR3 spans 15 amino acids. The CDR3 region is CASSDRGFSTDTQYF. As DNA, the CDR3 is TGTGCCAGCAGCGACAGGGGTTTCAGCACAGATACGCAGTATTTT.

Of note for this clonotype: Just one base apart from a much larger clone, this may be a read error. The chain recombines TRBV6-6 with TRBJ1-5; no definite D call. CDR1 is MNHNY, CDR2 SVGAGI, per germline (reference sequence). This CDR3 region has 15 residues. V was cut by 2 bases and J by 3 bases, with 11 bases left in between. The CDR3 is CASSYPTAPNQPQHF. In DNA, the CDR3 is TGTGCCAGCAGTTACCCAACCGCCCCCAATCAGCCCCAGCATTTT.

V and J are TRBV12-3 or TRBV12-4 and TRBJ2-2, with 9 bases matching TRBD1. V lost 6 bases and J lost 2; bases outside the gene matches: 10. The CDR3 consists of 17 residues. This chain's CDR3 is CASSRSGQGLNTGELFF. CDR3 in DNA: TGTGCCAGCAGCAGATCGGGACAGGGACTTAACACCGGGGAGCTGTTTTTT.

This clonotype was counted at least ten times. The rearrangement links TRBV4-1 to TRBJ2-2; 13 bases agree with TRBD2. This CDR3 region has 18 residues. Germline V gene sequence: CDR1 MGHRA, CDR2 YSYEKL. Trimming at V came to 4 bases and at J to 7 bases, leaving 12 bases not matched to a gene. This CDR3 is CASSRSTSGRRLGGELFF. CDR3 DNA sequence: TGCGCCAGCAGCCGCTCGACTAGCGGGAGGAGGCTGGGCGGGGAGCTGTTTTTT.

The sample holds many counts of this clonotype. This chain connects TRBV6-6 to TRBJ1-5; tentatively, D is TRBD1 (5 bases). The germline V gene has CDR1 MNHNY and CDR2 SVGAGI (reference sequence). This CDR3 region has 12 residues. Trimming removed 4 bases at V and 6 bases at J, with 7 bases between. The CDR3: CASSFGGQPQHF. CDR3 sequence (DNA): TGTGCCAGCAGTTTTGGGGGTCAGCCCCAGCATTTT.

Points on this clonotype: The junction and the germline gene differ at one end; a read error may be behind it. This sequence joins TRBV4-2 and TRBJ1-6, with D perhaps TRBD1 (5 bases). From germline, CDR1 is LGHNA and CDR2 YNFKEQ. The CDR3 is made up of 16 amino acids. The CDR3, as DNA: TGTGCCAGCGGCCAGTCCAGGGTACCCATTAATTCACCCCTCCACTTT. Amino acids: CASGQSRVPINSPLHF.

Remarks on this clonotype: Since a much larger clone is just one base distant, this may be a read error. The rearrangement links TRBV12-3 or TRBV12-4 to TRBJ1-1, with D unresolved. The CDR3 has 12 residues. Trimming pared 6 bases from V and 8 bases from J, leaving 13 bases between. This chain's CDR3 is CASRLAESEAFF. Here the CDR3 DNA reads TGTGCCAGCAGGCTGGCAGAGTCGGAAGCTTTCTTT.

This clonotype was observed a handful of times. CDR3 DNA: TGTGCCAGCAGCTTATCACTAGCTGGGAGCCTGAACGAGCAGTACTTC. This gives the protein CASSLSLAGSLNEQYF. The rearrangement links TRBV7-9 to TRBJ2-7, with a possible D match to TRBD2 (6 bases). CDR3 length: 16 residues. The V gene lost 2 bases and the J gene lost 5 bases, with 19 bases spanning the gap. CDR1 is SEHNR and CDR2 is FQNEAQ in the germline V gene (reference sequence).

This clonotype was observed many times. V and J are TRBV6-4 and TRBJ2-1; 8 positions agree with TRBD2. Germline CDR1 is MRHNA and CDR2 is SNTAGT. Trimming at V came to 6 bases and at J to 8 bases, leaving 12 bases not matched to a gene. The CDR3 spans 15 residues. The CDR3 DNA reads TGTGCCAGCAGACTAAGCGGGAGTGCAGGCTATGAGCAGTTCTTC. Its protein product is CASRLSGSAGYEQFF.

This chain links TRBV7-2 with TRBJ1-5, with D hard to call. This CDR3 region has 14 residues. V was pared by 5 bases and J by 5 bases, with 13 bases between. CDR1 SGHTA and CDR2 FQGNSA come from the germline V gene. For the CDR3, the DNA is TGTGCCAGCAGCCAGGACGGCATCGATCAGCCCCAGCATTTT. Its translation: CASSQDGIDQPQHF. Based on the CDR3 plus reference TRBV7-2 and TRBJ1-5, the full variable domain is GAGVSQSPSNKVTEKGKDVELRCDPISGHTALYWYRQSLGQGLEFLIYFQGNSAPDKSGLPSDRFSAERTGGSVSTLTIQRTQQEDSAVYLCASSQDGIDQPQHFGDGTRLSIL.

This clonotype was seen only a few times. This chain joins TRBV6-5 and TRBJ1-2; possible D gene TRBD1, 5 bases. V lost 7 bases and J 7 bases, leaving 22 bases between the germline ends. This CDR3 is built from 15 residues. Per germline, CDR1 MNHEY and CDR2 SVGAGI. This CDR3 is CASTDTWGGRSGYTF. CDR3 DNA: TGTGCCAGCACCGACACATGGGGGGGACGAAGTGGCTACACCTTC.

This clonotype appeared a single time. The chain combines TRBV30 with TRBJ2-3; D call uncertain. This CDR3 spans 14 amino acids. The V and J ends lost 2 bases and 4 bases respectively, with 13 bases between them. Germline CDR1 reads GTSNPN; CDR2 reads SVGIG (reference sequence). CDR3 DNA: TGTGCCTGGAGTCTCCTAGAACGCTCAGATACGCAGTATTTT. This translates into CAWSLLERSDTQYF. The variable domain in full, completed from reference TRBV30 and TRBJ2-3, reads SQTIHQWPATLVQPVGSPLSLECTVEGTSNPNLYWYRQAAGRGLQLLFYSVGIGQISSEVPQNLSASRPQDRQFILSSKKLLLSDSGFYLCAWSLLERSDTQYFGPGTRLTVL.

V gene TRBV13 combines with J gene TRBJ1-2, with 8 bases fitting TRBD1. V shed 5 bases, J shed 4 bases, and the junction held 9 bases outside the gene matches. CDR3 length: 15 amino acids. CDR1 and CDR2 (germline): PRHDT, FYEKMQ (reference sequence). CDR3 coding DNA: TGTGCCAGCAGCGATACGGCCGGGACAGGCTATGGCTACACCTTC. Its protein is CASSDTAGTGYGYTF.